These 10 T cell receptor beta chains share one sample of origin, sequenced in a study of blood T cell repertoires in COVID-19. Using immunoSEQ multiplex PCR, the repertoire was profiled, and TCRdb retains in-frame clones only, with some absent. The sample lists about 250,000 clones, around four fifths occurring once. The sample taken for sequencing was peripheral blood. Receptors were obtained from a woman in her 70s with acute or convalescent COVID-19.

The V call is TRBV5-1, the J call TRBJ1-3; D gene uncertain. The CDR3 totals 16 residues. Germline V gives CDR1 SGHRS, CDR2 YFSETQ. Trimming shortened V by 1 base and J by 0 bases, and 11 bases separated the two germline ends. CDR3 residues: CASSLTSGGSGNTIYF. The CDR3, as DNA: TGCGCCAGCAGCTTGACTTCTGGCGGCTCTGGAAACACCATATATTTT.

The chain's CDR3 is CASRPGQSTDTQYF. In DNA, the CDR3 is TGCGCCAGCCGTCCGGGACAGAGCACAGATACGCAGTATTTT. The chain uses TRBV5-1 and TRBJ2-3; TRBD1 matches at 7 bases. The CDR3 contains 14 residues. Germline V CDR1 and CDR2: SGHRS, YFSETQ. J gave up 0 bases and V 7 bases, and 5 bases lay outside the gene matches.

A few counts support this clone. The V and J genes are TRBV30 and TRBJ1-6; weak D call: TRBD1 (6 bases). The CDR3 is 13 residues long. Germline V gives CDR1 GTSNPN, CDR2 SVGIG (reference sequence). Trimming pared 4 bases from V and 11 bases from J, leaving 15 bases between. The CDR3 DNA sequence: TGTGCCTGGACCAACATAAGGGGGACACCCCTCCACTTT. Translating gives CAWTNIRGTPLHF. Based on the CDR3 plus reference TRBV30 and TRBJ1-6, the full variable domain is SQTIHQWPATLVQPVGSPLSLECTVEGTSNPNLYWYRQAAGRGLQLLFYSVGIGQISSEVPQNLSASRPQDRQFILSSKKLLLSDSGFYLCAWTNIRGTPLHFGNGTRLTVT.

The chain links TRBV4-2 to TRBJ1-1, with D perhaps matching TRBD1 (6 bases). With 0 bases removed from V and 0 bases from J, the gap between germline ends came to 11 bases. Germline V gene data show CDR1 as LGHNA and CDR2 as YNFKEQ. The CDR3 has 16 residues. CDR3 protein: CASSQELQGLNTEAFF. The CDR3 nucleotides are TGTGCCAGCAGCCAAGAGCTACAGGGATTGAACACTGAAGCTTTCTTT.

For the CDR3, the DNA is TGTGCCACCGACAGGGATCAAGAGACCCAGTACTTC. This sequence encodes CATDRDQETQYF. The chain has TRBV2 and TRBJ2-5; 7 nucleotides match TRBD1. This CDR3 comprises 12 residues. Germline CDR1 and CDR2: SNHLY and FYNNEI. Germline trimming cut 10 bases from V and 2 bases from J; bases unmatched to any gene: 4.

This chain joins TRBV9 and TRBJ2-3; a possible D gene is TRBD2 (6 bases). Germline V gives CDR1 SGDLS, CDR2 YYNGEE. CDR3 length equals 13 residues. V lost 7 bases, J lost 4 bases, and 13 bases lay in between. The CDR3 loop reads CASGRGGADTQYF. The CDR3, as DNA: TGTGCCAGCGGCCGCGGAGGGGCAGATACGCAGTATTTT.

For the CDR3, the DNA is TGTGCCAGCAGCATACACCCAGACACTGAAGCTTTCTTT. Translated, it gives CASSIHPDTEAFF. V usage is TRBV7-9 and J usage is TRBJ1-1; D remains unclear. Trimming cost V 5 bases and J 3 bases, with 10 bases left between them. The CDR3 extends over 13 amino acids. Germline CDR1 and CDR2: SEHNR and FQNEAQ (reference sequence).

The chain links TRBV9 to TRBJ2-3; 9 nucleotides match TRBD2. V lost 0 bases and J lost 0; bases outside the gene matches: 14. CDR1 and CDR2 from the germline V gene are SGDLS and YYNGEE. This CDR3 has 20 amino acids. CDR3 sequence (DNA): TGTGCCAGCAGCGTAGGAATAGCGGGGGCCCAACCGCTTAGCACAGATACGCAGTATTTT. Its translation is CASSVGIAGAQPLSTDTQYF.

Only a few counts were recorded for this clone. The sample holds other DNA sequences that translate to the same CDR3. The chain recombines TRBV7-2 with TRBJ1-2, with 8 bases matching TRBD1. The trim removed 5 bases at V and 5 bases at J, leaving 4 bases unmatched. The CDR3 has 13 amino acids. Germline-derived CDR1 and CDR2 are SGHTA and FQGNSA. The CDR3 DNA sequence: TGTGCCAGCAGCACCGGGACAGGATATGGCTACACCTTC. The encoded protein is CASSTGTGYGYTF.

The chain is built from TRBV2 and TRBJ2-1, with TRBD2 identical over 8 bases. Germline V gives CDR1 SNHLY, CDR2 FYNNEI. V lost 6 bases and J lost 7; bases outside the gene matches: 11. The CDR3 consists of 15 residues. CDR3 coding DNA: TGTGCCAGCAGATTCGAAGCGGGGGAATCTAATGAGCAGTTCTTC. Protein product: CASRFEAGESNEQFF.